This T cell receptor beta chain was sequenced during a study of regulatory T cells in long-lasting Graves disease. HTBI primers from iRepertoire and Arm-PCR of CDR3 regions yielded the TCR beta libraries. TCRdb reanalysed the multiplex PCR reads using MiXCR and keeps one entry per CDR3 protein. The sample yields approximately 440,000 distinct CDR3 sequences, about 16% seen once. As to time point: newly diagnosed GD, antithyroid drugs for less than 3 months. Extracted RNA from PBMCs served as the source of the TCR library. The V gene's germline CDR1 is MNHNS and CDR2 SASEGT. The J segment lost 4 bases and the V segment lost 6 bases, leaving 7 bases of the junction unmatched. CDR3 length: 14 residues. These data also featured in a second study, about T cells in Graves' hyperthyroidism and ophthalmopathy.

This material consisted of peripheral blood mononuclear cells (PBMCs), taken at new diagnosis, from a patient treated with antithyroid drugs. The sequence was obtained from a middle-aged man with Graves disease. The J gene is TRBJ1-2, the V gene TRBV6-1; 8 bases are shared with TRBD1. The CDR3 protein is CASRSQGGGYGYTF. The DNA for the CDR3 is TGTGCCAGCAGATCACAGGGGGGGGGCTATGGCTACACCTTC.